The entry below describes one T cell receptor beta chain. Its target is not known. The record originates from a study of cytomegalovirus exposure and HLA in healthy donors. Regarding the study as a whole: Rates of TCR association differed by HLA locus in a later analysis, with DRB1 highest and HLA-C lowest. The sole available immune exposure information was CMV serostatus. When presence/absence was analysed, sequencing depth was taken to be roughly uniform across donors.

CDR1 SGHRS and CDR2 YFSETQ come from the germline V gene. The CDR3 has 18 residues. V shed 4 bases and J 5 bases; nucleotides not matched to a gene: 14. Both 60 Vbeta primers and 13 Jbeta primers went into the PCR. Original methodology: A later analysis counted 80 million or so unique TCR beta chains, around 10 million shared. Measured with immunoSEQ multiplex PCR; TCRdb has only the in-frame clones, and not every one. That table gives V, J and clone size, and the DNA gave D and trimming. The table includes about 160,000 clones, roughly 70% detected once. This clonotype was obtained from a woman between 50 and 59 years old in good health and CMV-seropositive. Sample: PBMCs. The chain carries TRBV5-1 and TRBJ2-5; TRBD2 matches 13 bases. CDR3 sequence: CASSQYPTSGGIGETQYF. The CDR3 nucleotides read TGCGCCAGCAGCCAGTACCCGACTAGCGGGGGGATTGGGGAGACCCAGTACTTC.